This record covers a single T cell receptor beta chain. It lacks a known antigen. No qualities accompany the bases; no much larger clone lies one base away. The sample comes from a study of CD8+CD57+ T cells in acquired aplastic anemia (dated by TCRdb to between 2018 and 2020). Background on the whole study: Extracted DNA from sorted CD4+ and CD8+ cells averaged around 3.3 ug, ranging from about 0.17 to 27.4 ug. Mean read counts for healthy donor samples were approximately 10 million for CD4+ cells and 11.0 million for CD8+ cells.

TCR repertoires of sorted CD4+ and CD8+ blood T cells from severe aplastic anemia patients and healthy subjects were deep-sequenced in the study. Ficoll-Paque density gradient centrifugation was used to isolate peripheral blood mononuclear cells. CD4+ and CD8+ T cells were sorted by FACS or magnetic beads before DNA extraction. Profiling of TCR beta VDJ combinations and CDR3 sequences used genomic DNA as the template. TCR repertoire sequencing was run on an Illumina HiSeq 2000. Under the source paper's analysis protocol: TRBV/TRBJ rearrangement plots, CDR3 size and DJ length profiles, and Simpson's diversity index were used to assess repertoires. The immunodominant clone was defined as the most abundant DNA sequence in deep sequencing data. CDR3 amino acid sequences were screened for sharing across subjects and compared with published repertoires and the VDJdb database. TCRdb reran the public reads through fastp at Q25 and MiXCR, keeping productive beta chains. CDR3 protein duplicates are merged, each entry listing the most common genes and DNA. These V and J calls derive from TCRdb rather than the authors' analysis. This sample comprises under 200,000 distinct CDR3 sequences, approximately 44% of them detected only once. The top ten constitute 1.1% of the sample.

V loses 6 bases of germline sequence and J loses 4 bases, and the interval between the two ends is 15 bases. CDR1 SGHNT and CDR2 YENEEA are derived from the germline V gene. The CDR3 has 14 amino acids, counting the end cysteine and phenylalanine. The only DNA kept is the CDR3, 42 bases in frame from the first base. Study-wide findings and limitations: Twenty-nine CD8+ CDR3 sequences were shared between patients and controls but appeared highly expressed in patients and within their immunodominant clones. No significant difference in CD8+ Simpson's diversity was found between patients and healthy controls (P=0.060).

The sample consisted of sorted CD4+, CD8+, or CD8+CD57+ T cells (not recorded which) from PBMCs. The sequence came from a human donor in good health. The chain uses TRBV11-3 and TRBJ1-1; the D gene is perhaps TRBD1, from 5 matching bases. The CDR3 reads CASSEEGRGTEAFF. The DNA sequence is TGTGCCAGCAGTGAAGAGGGGAGGGGCACTGAAGCTTTCTTT.